These T cell receptor beta chains were read from a single sample in a study of blood T cells in healthy people across ages. TCRdb re-analysed the 5' RACE reads in MiXCR, keeping a single row per CDR3 protein. The sample consists of about 640,000 distinct CDR3 sequences, around 54% of them appearing once. The sequencing sample was made of blood. Receptors originate from a man between 60 and 75 years old in good health. The CDR3 runs from the conserved cysteine through the conserved F or W. A D gene is named only where the DNA matches it firmly. Where a row states a size, it is once, few, many or the class of an expanded clone; other rows omit it.

j_call d_call clone_size v_call cdr3_aa cdr3_nt
TRBJ1-2 TRBD1 NA TRBV20-1 CSARGGGQTNYGYTF TGCAGTGCTAGAGGGGGGGGACAGACTAACTATGGCTACACCTTC
TRBJ2-1 TRBD2 NA TRBV2 CASRATSGYYNEQFF TGTGCCAGCAGGGCGACTAGCGGCTACTACAATGAGCAGTTCTTC
TRBJ2-7 TRBD1 NA TRBV27 CASSIQTGGYEQYF TGTGCCAGCAGTATCCAGACAGGGGGGTACGAGCAGTACTTC
TRBJ2-3 TRBD2 many TRBV20-1 CSAIGGETSTDTQYF TGCAGTGCTATCGGGGGGGAAACTAGCACAGATACGCAGTATTTT
TRBJ1-2 TRBD1 NA TRBV12-3/TRBV12-4 CASTLRGPMGSGYTF TGTGCCAGCACTCTAAGGGGGCCCATGGGGAGTGGCTACACCTTC
TRBJ2-5 NA NA TRBV3-1 CASSQDPWAQETQYF TGTGCCAGCAGCCAAGATCCCTGGGCCCAAGAGACCCAGTACTTC
TRBJ2-5 TRBD1 NA TRBV6-6 CASSYSTGEETQYF TGTGCCAGCAGTTACTCGACAGGGGAAGAGACCCAGTACTTC
TRBJ2-5 NA NA TRBV5-1 CASSFTGSNEQYF TGCGCCAGCAGCTTCACAGGGAGCAATGAGCAGTACTTC
TRBJ2-7 TRBD1 NA TRBV5-1 CASSLDGGQGDEQYF TGCGCCAGCAGCTTGGATGGGGGACAGGGTGATGAGCAGTACTTC
TRBJ2-7 NA NA TRBV5-1 CASSASSLTYEQYF TGCGCCAGCAGCGCCAGCTCTTTGACCTACGAGCAGTACTTC
TRBJ2-1 TRBD2 NA TRBV4-2 CASSPRVAGGSYNEQFF TGTGCCAGCAGCCCCCGAGTAGCGGGGGGCTCCTACAATGAGCAGTTCTTC
TRBJ2-7 NA NA TRBV5-1 CASSLEGTTSYEQYF TGCGCCAGCAGCTTGGAAGGTACTACTTCCTACGAGCAGTACTTC
TRBJ1-2 TRBD1 NA TRBV28 CASSFPLGQRGHYTF TGTGCCAGCAGTTTCCCCCTGGGACAGCGTGGCCACTACACCTTC
TRBJ2-7 TRBD1 NA TRBV5-1 CASSSVGTGGPSYNEQYF TGCGCCAGCAGCTCAGTCGGGACAGGGGGCCCCTCCTACAATGAGCAGTACTTC
TRBJ2-1 NA NA TRBV4-2 CASSQEGRNNEQFF TGTGCCAGCAGCCAGGAGGGACGGAACAATGAGCAGTTCTTC
TRBJ2-7 NA few TRBV7-9 CASSLAEQSYEQYF TGTGCCAGCAGCTTAGCAGAACAGAGCTACGAGCAGTACTTC
TRBJ2-5 NA NA TRBV24-1 CATSEPTGPRETQYF TGTGCCACTAGTGAGCCCACAGGGCCCCGGGAGACCCAGTACTTC
TRBJ1-5 TRBD1 many TRBV6-5 CASSYLQGGYNQPQHF TGTGCCAGCAGTTACCTTCAGGGGGGCTACAATCAGCCCCAGCATTTT
TRBJ2-1 NA NA TRBV3-1 CASSQVGLALNEQFF TGTGCCAGCAGCCAAGTGGGTCTAGCTCTCAATGAGCAGTTCTTC
TRBJ1-2 NA NA TRBV27 CASSWGVIGYGYTF TGTGCCAGCAGTTGGGGGGTTATAGGATATGGCTACACCTTC
TRBJ2-3 NA NA TRBV7-9 CASSFYTSADTQYF TGTGCCAGCAGCTTTTACACTAGTGCAGATACGCAGTATTTT
TRBJ2-7 TRBD1 NA TRBV6-1 CASSEGTGGPYEQYF TGTGCCAGCAGTGAAGGGACAGGGGGCCCCTACGAGCAGTACTTC
TRBJ2-3 NA NA TRBV27 CASTRGRGGTQYF TGTGCCAGCACTCGAGGGCGGGGCGGTACGCAGTATTTT
TRBJ2-5 TRBD2 NA TRBV20-1 CSARLTSGRETQYF TGCAGTGCTAGGTTGACTAGCGGTAGAGAGACCCAGTACTTC
TRBJ2-2 NA NA TRBV5-6 CASSPDPGYTGELFF TGTGCCAGCAGCCCGGATCCAGGGTACACCGGGGAGCTGTTTTTT
TRBJ1-1 NA NA TRBV20-1 CSARAAPDPRAFF TGCAGTGCTAGAGCTGCACCAGACCCGCGGGCTTTCTTT
TRBJ1-2 TRBD1 NA TRBV29-1 CSVGQALVNYGYTF TGCAGCGTCGGACAGGCCTTGGTGAACTATGGCTACACCTTC
TRBJ1-4 TRBD1 NA TRBV5-1 CASSRTGTAEKLFF TGCGCCAGCAGCCGGACCGGGACAGCCGAAAAACTGTTTTTT
TRBJ2-3 TRBD2 NA TRBV20-1 CSARDGGLAGGPMGTQYF TGCAGTGCTAGAGATGGTGGGCTAGCGGGGGGGCCGATGGGTACGCAGTATTTT
TRBJ2-6 TRBD1 many TRBV2 CASWDRFLSGANVLTF TGTGCCAGTTGGGACAGGTTCCTCTCTGGGGCCAACGTCCTGACTTTC
TRBJ1-2 NA NA TRBV12-3/TRBV12-4 CASSPGMGGYTF TGTGCCAGCAGCCCGGGGATGGGAGGCTACACCTTC
TRBJ2-1 NA NA TRBV9 CASSVVGLGQETQFF TGTGCCAGCAGCGTAGTGGGCCTCGGCCAAGAGACCCAGTTCTTC
TRBJ1-2 NA NA TRBV6-1 CASRPPLRRAGPRNYGYTF TGTGCCAGCAGGCCCCCCCTTCGCAGGGCCGGACCCCGGAACTATGGCTACACCTTC
TRBJ1-1 NA NA TRBV28 CASSLQGGWTEAFF TGTGCCAGCAGTTTACAGGGAGGTTGGACTGAAGCTTTCTTT
TRBJ2-1 NA NA TRBV9 CASSVVLTGAAEQFF TGTGCCAGCAGCGTAGTCCTGACAGGAGCCGCTGAGCAGTTCTTC
TRBJ2-5 NA NA TRBV29-1 CSVEAVQGETQYF TGCAGCGTTGAAGCGGTGCAGGGAGAGACCCAGTACTTC
TRBJ2-4 NA NA TRBV27 CASSIRVADIQYF TGTGCCAGCAGTATCCGGGTAGCGGATATTCAGTACTTC
TRBJ2-7 TRBD1 NA TRBV6-5 CASSYDPGTGPYEQYF TGTGCCAGCAGTTATGACCCCGGGACAGGGCCCTACGAGCAGTACTTC
TRBJ2-4 TRBD1 NA TRBV20-1 CSAHRDRASKNIQYF TGCAGTGCTCACCGGGACAGGGCGTCCAAAAACATTCAGTACTTC
TRBJ2-2 NA few TRBV29-1 CSGGGPPNTGELFF TGCAGCGGGGGGGGGCCCCCGAACACCGGGGAGCTGTTTTTT
TRBJ1-1 NA NA TRBV29-1 CSAVLVGTEAFF TGCAGCGCCGTCTTGGTTGGCACTGAAGCTTTCTTT
TRBJ1-2 NA NA TRBV3-1 CASSQEVRAKNYGYTF TGTGCCAGCAGCCAAGAGGTTCGGGCGAAGAACTATGGCTACACCTTC
TRBJ2-5 NA NA TRBV3-1 CASNQAPQETQYF TGTGCCAGCAACCAAGCCCCACAAGAGACCCAGTACTTC
TRBJ2-2 NA few TRBV20-1 CSAFRDKITGELFF TGCAGTGCTTTTCGGGACAAGATCACCGGGGAGCTGTTTTTT
TRBJ2-5 TRBD2 NA TRBV9 CASSVRAGGIQETQYF TGTGCCAGCAGCGTACGAGCGGGGGGGATTCAAGAGACCCAGTACTTC
TRBJ2-5 NA NA TRBV3-1 CASSQSGETQYF TGTGCCAGCAGCCAATCGGGGGAGACCCAGTACTTC
TRBJ2-1 NA NA TRBV20-1 CSAIRGYNEQFF TGCAGTGCTATAAGGGGCTACAACGAGCAGTTCTTC
TRBJ2-4 NA few TRBV12-3/TRBV12-4 CAPKNIQYF TGTGCCCCAAAAAACATTCAGTACTTC
TRBJ2-5 NA many TRBV12-3/TRBV12-4 CASSPAEGTQYF TGTGCCAGCAGTCCAGCCGAAGGGACCCAGTACTTC
TRBJ2-7 NA NA TRBV3-1 CASSAGDKTYEQYF TGTGCCAGCAGCGCCGGGGACAAGACCTACGAGCAGTACTTC
TRBJ1-5 NA few TRBV27 CASSQRGGQPQHF TGTGCCAGCTCCCAGCGGGGGGGTCAGCCCCAGCATTTT
TRBJ2-6 NA few TRBV10-3 CAISGLAISGANVLTF TGTGCCATCAGTGGGTTAGCCATCTCTGGGGCCAACGTCCTGACTTTC
TRBJ2-7 NA few TRBV29-1 CSVVPAGSLYEQYF TGCAGCGTTGTTCCCGCAGGGTCCCTATACGAGCAGTACTTC
TRBJ2-2 NA once TRBV6-5 CASRADHTGELFF TGTGCCAGCAGGGCAGATCACACCGGGGAGCTGTTTTTT
TRBJ1-2 NA NA TRBV3-1 CASSPSPGAGYTF TGTGCCAGCAGCCCTTCCCCAGGGGCCGGCTACACCTTC
TRBJ2-7 NA NA TRBV6-2/TRBV6-3 CASSRDTSGNEQYF TGTGCCAGCAGTCGGGACACCAGTGGAAATGAGCAGTACTTC
TRBJ2-3 NA once TRBV12-3/TRBV12-4 CASSLRVAPDVQYF TGTGCCAGCAGTCTCAGAGTGGCCCCAGATGTGCAGTATTTT